Listed below are T cell receptor beta chains from one sample, sequenced in a study of breast tumors, draining lymph nodes, adjacent tissues. TCRdb passed the multiplex PCR reads through MiXCR, listing each CDR3 protein once. The sample shows around 140,000 distinct CDR3 sequences, around 22% of them seen only once. The sample comprised axillary lymph node tissue. These TCRs come from a female donor with breast cancer. Some clones in this sample may be carry-over from other donors' samples. Both conserved end residues are trimmed from each CDR3. Fields, in order: D gene, clone size, V gene, CDR3 protein. D genes are given only for firm matches. Clone size, where shown, is once, few, many, or a class for clones that have expanded.

D gene: TRBD1
clone size: many
V gene: TRBV4-1
CDR3 protein: ASSQIDRGQETQY

D gene: TRBD1
clone size: -
V gene: TRBV28
CDR3 protein: AGSLGQAMIYGYT

D gene: -
clone size: few
V gene: TRBV28
CDR3 protein: ASSLSGTPTSTDTQY

D gene: TRBD1
clone size: many
V gene: TRBV7-6
CDR3 protein: ASSIEGAVGELF

D gene: TRBD1
clone size: -
V gene: TRBV9
CDR3 protein: ASSVGGTGIAYEQY

D gene: -
clone size: many
V gene: TRBV30
CDR3 protein: AWRDKGELF

D gene: -
clone size: many
V gene: TRBV5-5
CDR3 protein: ASSLDFGKNQPQH

D gene: TRBD2
clone size: few
V gene: TRBV12-5
CDR3 protein: ASGPGTSSYNEQF

D gene: TRBD2
clone size: many
V gene: TRBV11-2
CDR3 protein: ASSPRTSKAEQF

D gene: -
clone size: many
V gene: TRBV3-1
CDR3 protein: ASSRGTSGGETQY

D gene: -
clone size: many
V gene: TRBV10-3
CDR3 protein: AISESPGPYGYT

D gene: -
clone size: -
V gene: TRBV28
CDR3 protein: ASSLSANTIY

D gene: -
clone size: many
V gene: TRBV6-5
CDR3 protein: ASSYEAGKGYGYT

D gene: -
clone size: many
V gene: TRBV9
CDR3 protein: ASSVVPGLQETQY

D gene: TRBD2
clone size: many
V gene: TRBV7-2
CDR3 protein: ASSFPGTSGMNYEQY

D gene: -
clone size: many
V gene: TRBV12-3/TRBV12-4
CDR3 protein: ASSGGQRYGYT

D gene: -
clone size: many
V gene: TRBV12-3/TRBV12-4
CDR3 protein: ASRPGRGANEKLF

D gene: TRBD2
clone size: -
V gene: TRBV5-5
CDR3 protein: ASSPGTSGPTSLY

D gene: TRBD1
clone size: few
V gene: TRBV20-1
CDR3 protein: SASWTGAKNIQY

D gene: TRBD1
clone size: many
V gene: TRBV2
CDR3 protein: ASRPGQPYNEQF

D gene: -
clone size: -
V gene: TRBV15
CDR3 protein: ATSRSREAVAF

D gene: -
clone size: many
V gene: TRBV20-1
CDR3 protein: SARAGGVADTQY

D gene: TRBD1
clone size: many
V gene: TRBV12-3/TRBV12-4
CDR3 protein: ASTSSRTGPGDTQY

D gene: TRBD2
clone size: many
V gene: TRBV7-8
CDR3 protein: ASSVTSAGTGELF